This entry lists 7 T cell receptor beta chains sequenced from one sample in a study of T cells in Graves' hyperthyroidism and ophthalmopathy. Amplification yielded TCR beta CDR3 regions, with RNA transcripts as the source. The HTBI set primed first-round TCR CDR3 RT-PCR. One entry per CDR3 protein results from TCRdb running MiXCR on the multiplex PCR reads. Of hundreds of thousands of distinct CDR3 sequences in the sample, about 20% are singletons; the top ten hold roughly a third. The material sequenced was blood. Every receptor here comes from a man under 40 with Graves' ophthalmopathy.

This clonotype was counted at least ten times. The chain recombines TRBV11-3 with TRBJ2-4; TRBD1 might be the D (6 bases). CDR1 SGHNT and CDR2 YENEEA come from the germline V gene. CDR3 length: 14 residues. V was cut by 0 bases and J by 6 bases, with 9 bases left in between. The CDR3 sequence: CASSLDHRANIQYF. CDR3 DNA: TGTGCCAGCAGCTTAGATCACAGGGCAAACATTCAGTACTTC.

The CDR3 DNA is TGTGCCAGCAGCGTAGGGGGCAGGGGATCGAAAGAGACCCAGTACTTC. This encodes CASSVGGRGSKETQYF. V gene TRBV9 combines with J gene TRBJ2-5; possibly TRBD1 for D (6 bases). This CDR3 comprises 16 residues. Trimming stripped 0 bases from V and 3 bases from J, with 15 bases between. Germline lookup yields CDR1 SGDLS and CDR2 YYNGEE. The variable domain in full, completed from reference TRBV9 and TRBJ2-5, reads DSGVTQTPKHLITATGQRVTLRCSPRSGDLSVYWYQQSLDQGLQFLIQYYNGEERAKGNILERFSAQQFPDLHSELNLSSLELGDSALYFCASSVGGRGSKETQYFGPGTRLLVL.

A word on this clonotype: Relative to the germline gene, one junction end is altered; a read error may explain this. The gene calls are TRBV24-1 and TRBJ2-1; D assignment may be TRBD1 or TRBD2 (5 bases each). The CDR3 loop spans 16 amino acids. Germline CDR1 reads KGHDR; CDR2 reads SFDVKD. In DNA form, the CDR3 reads TGTGCCATCAGTGAGTCAGGGACCTTAGGCCACAATGAGCGGTTCTTC. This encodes CAISESGTLGHNERFF.

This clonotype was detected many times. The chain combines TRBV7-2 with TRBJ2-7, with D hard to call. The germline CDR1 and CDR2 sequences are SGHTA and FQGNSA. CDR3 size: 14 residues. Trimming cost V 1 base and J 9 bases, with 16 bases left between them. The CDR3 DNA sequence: TGTGCCAGCAGCTTAGACTCAAGGCCCACGGGGCAGTACTTC. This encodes CASSLDSRPTGQYF.

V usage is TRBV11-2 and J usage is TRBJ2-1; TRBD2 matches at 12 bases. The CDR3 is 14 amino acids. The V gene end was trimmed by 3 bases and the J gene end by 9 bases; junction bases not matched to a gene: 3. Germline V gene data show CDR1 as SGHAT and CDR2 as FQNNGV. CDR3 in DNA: TGTGCCAGCAGCTTCGGACTAGCGGGATCTGAGCAGTTCTTC. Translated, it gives CASSFGLAGSEQFF.

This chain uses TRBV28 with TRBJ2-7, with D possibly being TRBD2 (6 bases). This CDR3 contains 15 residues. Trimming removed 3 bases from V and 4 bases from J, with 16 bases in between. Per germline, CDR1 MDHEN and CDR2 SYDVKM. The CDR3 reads CASSFGVGRTYEQYF. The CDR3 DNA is TGTGCCAGCAGTTTTGGGGTGGGGAGGACGTACGAGCAGTACTTC.

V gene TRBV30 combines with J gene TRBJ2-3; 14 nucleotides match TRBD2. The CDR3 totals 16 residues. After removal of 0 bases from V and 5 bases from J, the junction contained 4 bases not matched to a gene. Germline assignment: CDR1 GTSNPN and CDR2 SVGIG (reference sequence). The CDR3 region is CAWSVPGLAGEDTQYF. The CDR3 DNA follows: TGTGCCTGGAGTGTACCGGGACTAGCGGGGGAAGATACGCAGTATTTT.